A single sample is the source of the 19 T cell receptor beta chains below, sequenced in a study of cytomegalovirus exposure and HLA in healthy donors. In the PCR, 60 Vbeta and 13 Jbeta primers were used. Only in-frame clones appear in the TCRdb table, and some are missing; sequencing was by immunoSEQ multiplex PCR. The repertoire includes around 130,000 clones, around 82% of them detected once, and around 1.7% sits in the top ten. Sequencing was performed on PBMCs. These receptors came from a boy between 10 and 17 years old in good health and CMV-seronegative.

In DNA, the CDR3 is TGTGCCAGTAGGGGAGTTGACTATGGCTACACCTTC. Translating gives CASRGVDYGYTF. The V gene is TRBV19, the J gene TRBJ1-2; D is uncertain. This CDR3 is 12 amino acids long. Trimming stripped 6 bases from V and 3 bases from J, with 8 bases between. The germline CDR1 and CDR2 sequences are LNHDA and SQIVND (reference sequence).

The chain joins TRBV15 to TRBJ2-6; no definite D call. This CDR3 has 15 residues. V was pared by 0 bases and J by 1 base, with 4 bases between. The germline CDR1 and CDR2 sequences are LNHNV and YYDKDF (reference sequence). CDR3 coding DNA: TGTGCCACCAGCAGAGACAAATCTGGGGCCAACGTCCTGACTTTC. This codes for CATSRDKSGANVLTF.

The chain links TRBV7-3 to TRBJ2-1; 11 nucleotides match TRBD2. This CDR3 region has 15 residues. J was trimmed by 9 bases and V by 3 bases; bases with no gene match: 7. Germline values: CDR1 SGHTA, CDR2 FQGTGA. This CDR3 is CASSFNSGRAGEQFF. Written as DNA, the CDR3 is TGTGCCAGCAGCTTTAATAGCGGGAGGGCCGGTGAGCAGTTCTTC. Based on the CDR3 plus reference TRBV7-3 and TRBJ2-1, the full variable domain is GAGVSQTPSNKVTEKGKYVELRCDPISGHTALYWYRQSLGQGPEFLIYFQGTGAADDSGLPNDRFFAVRPEGSVSTLKIQRTERGDSAVYLCASSFNSGRAGEQFFGPGTRLTVL.

This chain connects TRBV10-3 to TRBJ1-1; a possible D gene is TRBD1 (6 bases). Between the trimmed V and J ends, which lost 0 bases and 5 bases, there was a span of 13 bases. The CDR3 runs to 15 residues. Germline values: CDR1 ENHRY, CDR2 SYGVKD. The CDR3 bases are TGTGCCATCAGTGAGTCGAATGGGGGCCGGACTGAAGCTTTCTTT. Translation: CAISESNGGRTEAFF.

The chain recombines TRBV27 with TRBJ2-5; 11 nucleotides line up with TRBD2. The CDR3 contains 15 residues. CDR1 and CDR2 from the germline V gene are MNHEY and SMNVEV (reference sequence). Germline trimming cut 5 bases from V and 4 bases from J; bases unmatched to any gene: 6. This CDR3 is CASSPGTSGGETQYF. CDR3 DNA sequence: TGTGCCAGCAGTCCCGGGACTAGCGGAGGAGAGACCCAGTACTTC.

The chain employs TRBV7-3 and TRBJ1-2, with D unresolved. The germline V gene has CDR1 SGHTA and CDR2 FQGTGA. The CDR3 is 13 amino acids. Trimming removed 5 bases from V and 8 bases from J, with 15 bases in between. For the CDR3, the DNA is TGTGCCAGCAGCCCAGGCTCAGGTATGGGCTACACCTTC. It is translated as CASSPGSGMGYTF.

The CDR3, as DNA: TGTGCCAGCAGCTCGCCCGGGACTAGCGGGAGGGATCCCTCCTACGAGCAGTACTTC. This codes for CASSSPGTSGRDPSYEQYF. V is TRBV7-8 and J is TRBJ2-7; 16 bases align to TRBD2. J was trimmed by 0 bases and V by 4 bases; bases with no gene match: 9. This CDR3 spans 19 amino acids. Germline CDR1 reads SGHVS; CDR2 reads FQNEAQ.

The V and J genes are TRBV4-2 and TRBJ2-4, with 11 bases lining up with TRBD2. Germline V gene data show CDR1 as LGHNA and CDR2 as YNFKEQ. The V segment lost 0 bases and the J segment 0 bases; nucleotides outside the gene matches: 7. The CDR3 loop spans 19 amino acids. CDR3 bases: TGTGCCAGCAGCCAAGAGGGTAGCGGGGGGGCCCCAGCCAAAAACATTCAGTACTTC. Its translation is CASSQEGSGGAPAKNIQYF.

The genes are TRBV19 and TRBJ2-2; D call uncertain. Germline CDR1 is LNHDA and CDR2 is SQIVND (reference sequence). The CDR3 has 15 residues. V lost 3 bases and J 5 bases, leaving 13 bases between the germline ends. The DNA of the CDR3 is TGTGCCAGTAGTATTGTAGATGTTGGTACCGGGGAGCTGTTTTTT. This codes for CASSIVDVGTGELFF.

The V and J genes are TRBV25-1 and TRBJ1-1, with a weak D call TRBD1 (6 bases). The V gene's germline CDR1 is MGHDK and CDR2 SYGVNS. The CDR3 loop spans 15 amino acids. Trimming removed 6 bases at V and 5 bases at J, with 19 bases between. This chain's CDR3 is CASRGGGGWGTEAFF. The CDR3 DNA reads TGTGCCAGCAGGGGGGGAGGGGGTTGGGGGACTGAAGCTTTCTTT.

This clone was counted once. The chain links TRBV14 to TRBJ2-1, with a possible D match to TRBD2 (6 bases). V was cut by 1 base and J by 4 bases, with 14 bases left in between. Germline CDR1 SGHDN, CDR2 FVKESK. CDR3 size: 16 residues. The CDR3 region is CASSQVWDSGYNEQFF. The CDR3 region has the DNA TGTGCCAGCAGCCAAGTGTGGGACTCTGGGTACAATGAGCAGTTCTTC.

This clone was observed a handful of times. This rearrangement joins TRBV7-8 to TRBJ1-1; a possible D gene is TRBD1 (6 bases). This CDR3 has 13 residues. Trimming removed 4 bases at V and 6 bases at J, with 12 bases between. Germline CDR1 SGHVS, CDR2 FQNEAQ. In DNA, the CDR3 is TGTGCCAGCAGCTCTACAGGGCTACCTGAAGCTTTCTTT. Residues: CASSSTGLPEAFF.

The gene calls are TRBV5-1 and TRBJ2-5; TRBD2 matches at 10 bases. With 4 bases clipped from V and 2 bases from J, the junction kept 2 bases outside the gene matches. This CDR3 has 14 amino acids. In germline, CDR1 is SGHRS, CDR2 YFSETQ. The CDR3 reads CASSISGGQETQYF. The CDR3 DNA follows: TGCGCCAGCAGCATTAGCGGGGGGCAAGAGACCCAGTACTTC.

The CDR3: CASSSNTGYGYTF. The CDR3 bases are TGTGCCAGCAGTTCAAACACAGGCTATGGCTACACCTTC. The chain is built from TRBV27 and TRBJ1-2; a weak D match, TRBD1 (5 bases). Germline lookup yields CDR1 MNHEY and CDR2 SMNVEV (reference sequence). The CDR3 has 13 residues. Trimming shortened V by 4 bases and J by 4 bases, and 10 bases separated the two germline ends.

This chain connects TRBV2 to TRBJ2-7; 7 nucleotides match TRBD2. The CDR3 extends over 17 amino acids. Trimming took 4 bases from V and 4 from J; bases not matched to a gene: 16. Germline V gene sequence: CDR1 SNHLY, CDR2 FYNNEI. CDR3 sequence reads: CASSADLAVTGSYEQYF. The CDR3 DNA is TGTGCCAGCAGTGCCGACCTAGCGGTTACAGGTTCGTACGAGCAGTACTTC. The full variable domain, its missing parts supplied by reference TRBV2 and TRBJ2-7, is EPEVTQTPSHQVTQMGQEVILRCVPISNHLYFYWYRQILGQKVEFLVSFYNNEISEKSEIFDDQFSVERPDGSNFTLKIRSTKLEDSAMYFCASSADLAVTGSYEQYFGPGTRLTVT.

This clone was counted between two and nine times. The chain combines TRBV6-1 with TRBJ1-1; no clear D gene. The V end was cut by 2 bases, the J end by 4 bases, with 11 bases between. From germline, CDR1 is MNHNS and CDR2 SASEGT. CDR3 size: 14 residues. CDR3 protein: CASSENLGSTEAFF. Here the CDR3 DNA reads TGTGCCAGCAGTGAAAATTTGGGGAGCACTGAAGCTTTCTTT.

Here the CDR3 reads CASSQEPVSGNTIYF. The CDR3 DNA is TGTGCCAGCAGCCAAGAACCAGTCTCTGGAAACACCATATATTTT. The V gene is TRBV14, the J gene TRBJ1-3; the D is unclear. The germline CDR1 and CDR2 sequences are SGHDN and FVKESK. This CDR3 comprises 15 residues. V shed 0 bases and J shed 0 bases, with 6 bases lying between them.

The chain combines TRBV19 with TRBJ1-3; unclear D gene. The CDR3 consists of 16 residues. Germline-derived CDR1 and CDR2 are LNHDA and SQIVND (reference sequence). The ends were cut back, 6 bases at V and 4 bases at J, with 19 bases in the middle. As DNA, the CDR3 is TGTGCCAGTAGCAGTATGGTTTCAGGTCGCGGAAACACCATATATTTT. Encoded protein: CASSSMVSGRGNTIYF.

This chain joins TRBV2 and TRBJ2-3, with 7 bases matching TRBD1. This CDR3 is 14 amino acids long. Unmatched junction bases numbered 4, after V lost 3 bases and J lost 4 bases. Germline CDR1 and CDR2: SNHLY and FYNNEI. The DNA for the CDR3 is TGTGCCAGCAGTGATGCTCAGGGGGCAGATACGCAGTATTTT. It specifies CASSDAQGADTQYF. The full variable domain, its missing parts supplied by reference TRBV2 and TRBJ2-3, is EPEVTQTPSHQVTQMGQEVILRCVPISNHLYFYWYRQILGQKVEFLVSFYNNEISEKSEIFDDQFSVERPDGSNFTLKIRSTKLEDSAMYFCASSDAQGADTQYFGPGTRLTVL.